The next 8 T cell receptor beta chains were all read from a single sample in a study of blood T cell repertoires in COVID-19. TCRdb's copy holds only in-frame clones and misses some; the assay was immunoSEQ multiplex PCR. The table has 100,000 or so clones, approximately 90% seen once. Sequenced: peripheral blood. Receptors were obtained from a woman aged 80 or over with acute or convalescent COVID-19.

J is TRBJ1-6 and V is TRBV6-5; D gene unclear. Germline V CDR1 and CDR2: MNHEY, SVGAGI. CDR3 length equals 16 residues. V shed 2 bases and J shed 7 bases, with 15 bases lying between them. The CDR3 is CASSYTIQTINSPLHF. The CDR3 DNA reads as TGTGCCAGCAGTTACACTATCCAGACCATCAATTCACCCCTCCACTTT.

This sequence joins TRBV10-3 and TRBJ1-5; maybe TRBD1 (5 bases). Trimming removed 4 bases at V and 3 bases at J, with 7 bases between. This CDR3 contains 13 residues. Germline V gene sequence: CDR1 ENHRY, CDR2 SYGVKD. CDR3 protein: CAISGGDNQPQHF. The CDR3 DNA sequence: TGTGCCATCAGTGGGGGCGACAATCAGCCCCAGCATTTT.

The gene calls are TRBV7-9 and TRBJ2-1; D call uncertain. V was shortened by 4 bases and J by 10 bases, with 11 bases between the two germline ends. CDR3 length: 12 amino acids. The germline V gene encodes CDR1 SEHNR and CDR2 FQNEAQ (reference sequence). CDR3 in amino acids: CASSWVGVEQFF. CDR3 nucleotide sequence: TGTGCCAGCAGCTGGGTAGGAGTGGAGCAGTTCTTC.

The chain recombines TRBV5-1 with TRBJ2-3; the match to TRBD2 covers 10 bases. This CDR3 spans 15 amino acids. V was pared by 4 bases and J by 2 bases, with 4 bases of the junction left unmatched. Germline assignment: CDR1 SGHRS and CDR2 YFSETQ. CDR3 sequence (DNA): TGCGCCAGCAGCGTTAGCGGGGGGCCCACAGATACGCAGTATTTT. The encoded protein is CASSVSGGPTDTQYF.

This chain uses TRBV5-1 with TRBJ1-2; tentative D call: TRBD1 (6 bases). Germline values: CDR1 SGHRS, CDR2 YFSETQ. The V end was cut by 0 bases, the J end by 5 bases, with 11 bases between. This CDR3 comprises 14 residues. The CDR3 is CASSLDREGYGYTF. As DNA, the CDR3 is TGCGCCAGCAGCTTGGACAGGGAGGGGTATGGCTACACCTTC.

This CDR3 is CASSEYRATGELFF. For the CDR3, the DNA is TGTGCCAGCAGTGAATACAGGGCCACCGGGGAGCTGTTTTTT. This chain joins TRBV6-1 and TRBJ2-2, with D perhaps TRBD1 (6 bases). The CDR3 sequence is 14 residues long. Germline-derived CDR1 and CDR2 are MNHNS and SASEGT. V lost 2 bases, J lost 4 bases, and 8 bases lay in between.

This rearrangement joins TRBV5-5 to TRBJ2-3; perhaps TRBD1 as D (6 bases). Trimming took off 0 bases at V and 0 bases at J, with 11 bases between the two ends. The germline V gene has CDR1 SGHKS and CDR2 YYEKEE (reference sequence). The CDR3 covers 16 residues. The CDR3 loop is CASSLGRGHSTDTQYF. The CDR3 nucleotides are TGTGCCAGCAGCTTGGGAAGGGGACATAGCACAGATACGCAGTATTTT.

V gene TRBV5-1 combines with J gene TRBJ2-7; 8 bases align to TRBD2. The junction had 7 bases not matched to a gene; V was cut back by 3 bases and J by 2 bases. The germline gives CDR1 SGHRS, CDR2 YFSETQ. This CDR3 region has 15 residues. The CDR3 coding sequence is TGCGCCAGCAGCTCGGGGGGGTATTGGGCCTACGAGCAGTACTTC. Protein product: CASSSGGYWAYEQYF.